Below, 9 T cell receptor beta chains from the same sample are listed, as sequenced in a study of blood T cell repertoires in COVID-19. Data came from immunoSEQ multiplex PCR; TCRdb stores just in-frame clones and leaves some out. The sample consists of 300,000 to 450,000 clones, approximately 86% of them appearing once. The sequencing input was peripheral blood. The origin of the receptors is a human donor in a cohort sampled during active COVID-19.

This CDR3 is CASSSDSGATSHEQFF. CDR3 DNA sequence: TGCGCCAGCAGCTCAGATAGCGGGGCTACATCCCATGAGCAGTTCTTC. This chain joins TRBV5-1 and TRBJ2-1; 8 bases agree with TRBD2. The CDR3 is 16 amino acids. V lost 3 bases and J lost 8; bases outside the gene matches: 13. Per the germline V gene, CDR1 is SGHRS and CDR2 is YFSETQ.

Here the CDR3 reads CASSIGPQRSSPLHF. The CDR3 DNA sequence: TGTGCCAGTAGTATTGGTCCTCAAAGGAGTTCACCCCTCCACTTT. V is TRBV19 and J is TRBJ1-6; D uncertain. V lost 3 bases, J lost 9 bases, and 15 bases lay in between. CDR3 size: 15 residues. The germline CDR1 and CDR2 sequences are LNHDA and SQIVND (reference sequence).

The CDR3 protein is CASSLGQGHESEQFF. In DNA, the CDR3 is TGCGCCAGCAGCTTGGGACAGGGACACGAAAGTGAGCAGTTCTTC. The chain recombines TRBV5-1 with TRBJ2-1; TRBD1 agrees at 7 bases. The CDR3 runs 15 residues. J gave up 9 bases and V 0 bases, and 9 bases lay outside the gene matches. Germline V gene data show CDR1 as SGHRS and CDR2 as YFSETQ.

The J gene is TRBJ1-2, the V gene TRBV3-1 (or the pseudogene TRBV3-2); possibly TRBD1 for D (5 bases). The CDR3 is made up of 14 amino acids. The germline V and J ends were trimmed by 2 bases and 7 bases, with 14 bases remaining between them. CDR1 is LGHDT, CDR2 YNNKEL, per germline (reference sequence). DNA for the CDR3: TGTGCCAGCAGCCAAAGTAGCTACAGGCTTGGCTACACCTTC. Encoded protein: CASSQSSYRLGYTF.

The V and J genes are TRBV9 and TRBJ1-6, with a weak D call TRBD1 (6 bases). Between the trimmed V and J ends, which lost 3 bases and 5 bases, there was a span of 15 bases. Germline V gives CDR1 SGDLS, CDR2 YYNGEE. The CDR3 extends over 16 amino acids. The CDR3 nucleotides read TGTGCCAGCAGCGCCAACAGGGCGAGGCATAATTCACCCCTCCACTTT. Encoded protein: CASSANRARHNSPLHF.

This chain joins TRBV5-1 and TRBJ2-7, with D maybe TRBD1 (6 bases). The CDR3 is 14 residues long. Germline loops: CDR1 SGHRS, CDR2 YFSETQ. V was shortened by 2 bases and J by 1 base, with 10 bases between the two germline ends. The CDR3 loop reads CASSFDTGSYEQYF. CDR3 coding DNA: TGCGCCAGCAGCTTTGACACAGGGTCCTACGAGCAGTACTTC.

This chain joins TRBV11-3 and TRBJ2-1; 7 positions agree with TRBD2. Looked up from germline, CDR1 is SGHNT and CDR2 is YENEEA. The J segment lost 7 bases and the V segment lost 5 bases, leaving 8 bases of the junction unmatched. The CDR3 is 14 amino acids. The CDR3 sequence: CASSVAAGVNEQFF. CDR3 nucleotides: TGTGCCAGCAGCGTCGCGGCGGGGGTGAATGAGCAGTTCTTC.

The chain recombines TRBV5-5 with TRBJ2-3; unclear D gene. In germline, CDR1 is SGHKS, CDR2 YYEKEE (reference sequence). The length of the CDR3 is 14 residues. Deletions cut 5 bases from V and 4 bases from J, with 14 bases between. The CDR3 nucleotides read TGTGCCAGCAGGGTTCAAAGAGGCGCAGATACGCAGTATTTT. Amino acids: CASRVQRGADTQYF.

This rearrangement joins TRBV30 to TRBJ2-7; 10 bases are a match to TRBD1. Germline assignment: CDR1 GTSNPN and CDR2 SVGIG (reference sequence). This CDR3 has 14 amino acids. Germline trimming cut 1 base from V and 4 bases from J; bases unmatched to any gene: 4. CDR3 DNA: TGTGCCTGGAGTGCGACAGGGGGCGTATACGAGCAGTACTTC. It is translated as CAWSATGGVYEQYF.